This TCR beta chain came from a study of cytotoxic CD8 clonotypes in ibrutinib-treated CLL (dated by TCRdb to 2020 to 2022). Study-wide context: The cohort was composed of under 12 relapsed/refractory and about 15 treatment-naive patients; IGHV unmutated status was identified in 17 patients. The response samples were drawn at a median of roughly twelve months into treatment, with a range of about 6 to 40 months. Cryopreserved peripheral blood mononuclear cells were collected at three points: before therapy, at response, and at either sustained remission or disease progression. Patients were still on ibrutinib when every remission and progressive disease sample was collected. Responses were partial in some 24 patients and complete in 2; after median about 5.5 years follow-up, some 15 stayed in remission and about twelve progressed. On average, each sample had some 260,000 productive templates and 100,000 or so productive rearrangements. Longitudinal samples were available for 26 of the 86 trial participants. Overall study results and their limits: An increase in clonality was observed at ibrutinib response, with clonality remaining stable during sustained remission and falling back toward baseline at progression. Public clonotypes were rare and either contracted or stayed stable during treatment, and the rise in clonality at ibrutinib response reflected the expansion of private clonotypes. Sampling times were not matched between sustained-remission and progressing patients, and lymph node repertoires were not studied. At baseline, clonality was higher than in age-matched healthy donors and showed a strong correlation with circulating CD8+ T-cell counts.

Each clonotype received, on average, about 9.7x coverage in deep resolution sequencing performed on a MiSeq, where the target depth lay between 1 in 1 million and 1 in 200,000 T cells. TCR beta libraries were generated with the immunoSEQ hsTCRB Kit. Per the authors' processing: The data were analyzed with ImmunoSEQ Analyzer and ImmunoSEQ Data Assistant, and V, D and J gene assignments followed IMGT definitions. Clonality, which ranges from 0 to 1, was calculated by subtracting the normalized Shannon entropy of productive rearrangement frequencies from one. Public clonotype analysis was restricted to overrepresented clonotypes comprising at least 0.05% of each patient's repertoire. Approximately 12 age-matched healthy donor repertoires from immuneACCESS were used as controls for clonality. TCRdb mirrors the immuneACCESS table, restricted to in-frame sequences. Some clones are absent from its copies; in checked studies, under half trace to an unresolved V gene, and the reason for the others is unknown. V, J and clone size reflect that table, while D and trimming were determined from the DNA. The sample table contains under 50,000 clones; only one count was recorded for approximately 67% of them. 7% of the sample comes from the top ten.

According to the study, the label for this sample's time point signals: progressive disease on ibrutinib. Roughly 1.8 micrograms of genomic DNA were extracted from cryopreserved PBMCs for TCR beta library preparation. High-throughput TCR beta sequencing was performed on longitudinal blood samples from CLL patients receiving ibrutinib monotherapy. The patients took part in an open-label, single-center phase 2 trial of ibrutinib monotherapy. The V end loses 6 bases and the J end loses 6 bases, and a stretch of 13 bases separates them. The germline V gene specifies SGHNT as CDR1 and YENEEA as CDR2. The CDR3 runs 13 amino acids, cysteine and phenylalanine included. Only the CDR3 DNA stays, 39 bases, in frame from base 1. A remark on this clone: Its antigen target is currently unknown. Per-nucleotide qualities are absent, and no much larger clonotype sits a single base away.

Rearrangement joined TRBV11-3 to TRBJ2-3; there is no confident call for the D gene. The sequencing used PBMCs, collected at disease progression, from a patient treated with ibrutinib. The source of this sequence is a human donor with chronic lymphocytic leukemia. The DNA is TGTGCCAGCAGATTGTTCTCCAAGGATACGCAGTATTTT. It codes for CASRLFSKDTQYF.